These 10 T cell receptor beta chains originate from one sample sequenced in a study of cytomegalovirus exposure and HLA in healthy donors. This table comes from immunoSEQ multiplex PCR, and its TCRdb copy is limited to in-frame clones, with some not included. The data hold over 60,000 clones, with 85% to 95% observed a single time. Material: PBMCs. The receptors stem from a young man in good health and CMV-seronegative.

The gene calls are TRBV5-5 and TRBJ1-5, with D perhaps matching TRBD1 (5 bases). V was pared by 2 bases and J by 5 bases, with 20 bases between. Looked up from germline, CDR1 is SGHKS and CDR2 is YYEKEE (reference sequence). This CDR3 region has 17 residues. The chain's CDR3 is CASSFRVLGTSDQPQHF. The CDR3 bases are TGTGCCAGCAGCTTTCGGGTCCTGGGGACTTCTGATCAGCCCCAGCATTTT. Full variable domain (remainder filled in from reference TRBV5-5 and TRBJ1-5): DAGVTQSPTHLIKTRGQQVTLRCSPISGHKSVSWYQQVLGQGPQFIFQYYEKEERGRGNFPDRFSARQFPNYSSELNVNALLLGDSALYLCASSFRVLGTSDQPQHFGDGTRLSIL.

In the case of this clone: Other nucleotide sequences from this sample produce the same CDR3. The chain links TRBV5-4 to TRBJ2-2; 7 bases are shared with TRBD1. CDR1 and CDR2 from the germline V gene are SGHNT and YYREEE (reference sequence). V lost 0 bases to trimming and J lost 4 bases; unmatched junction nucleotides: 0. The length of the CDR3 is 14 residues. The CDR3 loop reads CASSLAGGTGELFF. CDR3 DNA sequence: TGTGCCAGCAGCTTGGCAGGGGGCACCGGGGAGCTGTTTTTT.

The CDR3 loop reads CASSGTGENYGYTF. The CDR3 DNA sequence: TGTGCCAGCTCCGGGACAGGGGAAAACTATGGCTACACCTTC. The chain has TRBV18 and TRBJ1-2; 10 positions agree with TRBD1. This CDR3 has 14 residues. Losses at the gene ends were 6 bases for V and 2 bases for J; bases not matched to a gene: 3. Germline V CDR1 and CDR2: KGHSH, LQKENI.

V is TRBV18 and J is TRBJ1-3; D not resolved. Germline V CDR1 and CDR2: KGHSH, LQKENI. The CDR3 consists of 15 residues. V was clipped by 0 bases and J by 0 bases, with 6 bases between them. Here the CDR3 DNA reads TGTGCCAGCTCACCACCGGAGGGCTCTGGAAACACCATATATTTT. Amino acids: CASSPPEGSGNTIYF.

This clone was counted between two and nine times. The CDR3 nucleotides are TGTGCCAGCTCAGAAGGGAGCACTGGAAACACCATATATTTT. Translating it yields CASSEGSTGNTIYF. This sequence joins TRBV18 and TRBJ1-3, with D unclear. Germline V gene data show CDR1 as KGHSH and CDR2 as LQKENI. The CDR3 covers 14 residues. V lost 5 bases to trimming and J lost 2 bases, with 10 bases between them.

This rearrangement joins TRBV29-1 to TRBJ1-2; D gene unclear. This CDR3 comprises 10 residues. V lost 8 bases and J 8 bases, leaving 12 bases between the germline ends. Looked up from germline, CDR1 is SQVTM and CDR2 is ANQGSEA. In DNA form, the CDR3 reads TGCAGCACCACGGGAACAGGCTACACCTTC. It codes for CSTTGTGYTF. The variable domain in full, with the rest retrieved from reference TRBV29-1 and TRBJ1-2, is SAVISQKPSRDICQRGTSLTIQCQVDSQVTMMFWYRQQPGQSLTLIATANQGSEATYESGFVIDKFPISRPNLTFSTLTVSNMSPEDSSIYLCSTTGTGYTFGSGTRLTVV.

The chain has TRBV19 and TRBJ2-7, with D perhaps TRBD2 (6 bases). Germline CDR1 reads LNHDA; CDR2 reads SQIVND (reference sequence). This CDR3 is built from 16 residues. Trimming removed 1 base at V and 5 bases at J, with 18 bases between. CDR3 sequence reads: CASSIGPVGGADEQYF. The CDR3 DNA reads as TGTGCCAGTAGTATAGGCCCCGTAGGCGGGGCGGACGAGCAGTACTTC.

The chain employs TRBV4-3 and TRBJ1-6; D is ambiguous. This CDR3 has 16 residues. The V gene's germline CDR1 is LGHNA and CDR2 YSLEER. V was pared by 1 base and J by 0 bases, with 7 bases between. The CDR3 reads CASSQGESSYNSPLHF. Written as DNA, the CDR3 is TGCGCCAGCAGCCAAGGGGAGAGCTCCTATAATTCACCCCTCCACTTT.

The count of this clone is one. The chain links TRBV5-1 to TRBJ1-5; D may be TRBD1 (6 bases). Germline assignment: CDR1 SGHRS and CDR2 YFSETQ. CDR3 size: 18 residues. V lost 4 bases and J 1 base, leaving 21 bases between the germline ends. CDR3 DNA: TGCGCCAGCAGCCCCCTGGGGCCAAAGGGGGGGAGCAATCAGCCCCAGCATTTT. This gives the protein CASSPLGPKGGSNQPQHF.

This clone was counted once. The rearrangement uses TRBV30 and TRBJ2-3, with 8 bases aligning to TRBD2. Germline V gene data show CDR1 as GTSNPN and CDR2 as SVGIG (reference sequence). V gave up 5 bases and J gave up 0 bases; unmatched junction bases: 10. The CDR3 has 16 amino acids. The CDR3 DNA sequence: TGTGCCTGGTGCCGGGGTGCGGGGGGCAGCACAGATACGCAGTATTTT. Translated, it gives CAWCRGAGGSTDTQYF.